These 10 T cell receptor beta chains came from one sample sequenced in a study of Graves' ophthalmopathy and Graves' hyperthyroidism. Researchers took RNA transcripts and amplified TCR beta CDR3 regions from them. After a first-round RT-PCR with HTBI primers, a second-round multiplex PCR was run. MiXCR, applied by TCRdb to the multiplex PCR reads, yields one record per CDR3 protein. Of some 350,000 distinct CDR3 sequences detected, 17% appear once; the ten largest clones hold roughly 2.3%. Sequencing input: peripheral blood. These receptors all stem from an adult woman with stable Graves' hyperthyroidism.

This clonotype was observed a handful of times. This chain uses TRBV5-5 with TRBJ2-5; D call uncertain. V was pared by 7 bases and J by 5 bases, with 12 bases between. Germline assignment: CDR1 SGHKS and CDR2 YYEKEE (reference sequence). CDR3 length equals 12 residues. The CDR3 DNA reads TGTGCCAGCGCAACAGCTTGGGAGACCCAGTACTTC. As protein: CASATAWETQYF.

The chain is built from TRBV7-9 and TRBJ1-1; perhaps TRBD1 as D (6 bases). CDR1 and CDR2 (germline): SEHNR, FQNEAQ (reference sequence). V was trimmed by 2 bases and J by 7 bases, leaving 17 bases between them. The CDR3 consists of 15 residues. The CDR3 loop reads CASSLSAGDKLEAFF. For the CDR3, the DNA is TGTGCCAGCAGCTTATCCGCAGGGGATAAGCTTGAAGCTTTCTTT.

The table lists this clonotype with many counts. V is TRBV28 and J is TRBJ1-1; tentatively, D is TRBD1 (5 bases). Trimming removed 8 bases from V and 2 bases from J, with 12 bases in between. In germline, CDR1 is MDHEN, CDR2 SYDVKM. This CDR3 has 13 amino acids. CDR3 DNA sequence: TGTGCCAGCCTTACGACAGATAACACTGAAGCTTTCTTT. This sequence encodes CASLTTDNTEAFF.

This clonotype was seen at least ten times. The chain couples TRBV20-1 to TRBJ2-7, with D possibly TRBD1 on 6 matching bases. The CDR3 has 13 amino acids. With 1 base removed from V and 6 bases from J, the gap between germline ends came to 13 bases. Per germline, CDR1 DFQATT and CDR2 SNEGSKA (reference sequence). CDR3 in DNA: TGCAGTGCTAGAGTGGACAGTGACTTCGAGCAGTACTTC. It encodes CSARVDSDFEQYF.

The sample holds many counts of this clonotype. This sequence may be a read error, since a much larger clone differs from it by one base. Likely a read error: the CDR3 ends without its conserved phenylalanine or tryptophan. DNA for the CDR3: TGTGCCACGCGTCTCGGTGGCTACACCCTC. It encodes CATRLGGYTL. V gene TRBV6-5 combines with J gene TRBJ1-2; D gene ambiguous. The CDR3 consists of 10 residues. Germline V CDR1 and CDR2: MNHEY, SVGAGI. V lost 10 bases and J 7 bases, leaving 10 bases between the germline ends.

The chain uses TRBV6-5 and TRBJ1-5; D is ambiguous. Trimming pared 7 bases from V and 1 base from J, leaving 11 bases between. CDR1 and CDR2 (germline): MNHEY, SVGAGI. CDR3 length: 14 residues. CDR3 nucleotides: TGTGCCAGCACTTCATCCGAGAGCAATCAGCCCCAGCATTTT. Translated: CASTSSESNQPQHF.

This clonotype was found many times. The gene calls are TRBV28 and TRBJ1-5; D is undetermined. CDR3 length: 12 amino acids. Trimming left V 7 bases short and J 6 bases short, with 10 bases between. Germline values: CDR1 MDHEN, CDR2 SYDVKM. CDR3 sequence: CASMRVGQPQHF. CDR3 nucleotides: TGTGCCAGCATGAGGGTCGGTCAGCCCCAGCATTTT. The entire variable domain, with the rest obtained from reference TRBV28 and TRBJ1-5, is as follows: DVKVTQSSRYLVKRTGEKVFLECVQDMDHENMFWYRQDPGLGLRLIYFSYDVKMKEKGDIPEGYSVSREKKERFSLILESASTNQTSMYLCASMRVGQPQHFGDGTRLSIL.

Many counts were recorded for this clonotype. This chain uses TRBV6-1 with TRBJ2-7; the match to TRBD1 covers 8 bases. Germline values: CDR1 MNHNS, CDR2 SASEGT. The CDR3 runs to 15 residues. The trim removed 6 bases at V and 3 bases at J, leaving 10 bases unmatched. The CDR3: CASRPGKDRVYEQYF. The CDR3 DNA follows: TGTGCCAGCAGGCCGGGAAAGGACAGGGTCTACGAGCAGTACTTC.

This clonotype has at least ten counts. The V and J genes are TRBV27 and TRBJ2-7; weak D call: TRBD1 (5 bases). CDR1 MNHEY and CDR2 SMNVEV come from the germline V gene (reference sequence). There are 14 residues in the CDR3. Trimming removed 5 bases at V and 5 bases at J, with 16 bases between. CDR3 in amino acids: CASSRTREFHEQYF. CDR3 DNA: TGTGCCAGCAGTCGGACCAGGGAATTCCACGAGCAGTACTTC.

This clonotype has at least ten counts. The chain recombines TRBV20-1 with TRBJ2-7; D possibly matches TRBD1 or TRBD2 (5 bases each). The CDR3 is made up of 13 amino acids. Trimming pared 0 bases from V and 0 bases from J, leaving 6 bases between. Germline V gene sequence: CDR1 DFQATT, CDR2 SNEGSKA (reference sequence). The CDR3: CSARDGTSYEQYF. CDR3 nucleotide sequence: TGCAGTGCTAGAGATGGGACCTCCTACGAGCAGTACTTC.